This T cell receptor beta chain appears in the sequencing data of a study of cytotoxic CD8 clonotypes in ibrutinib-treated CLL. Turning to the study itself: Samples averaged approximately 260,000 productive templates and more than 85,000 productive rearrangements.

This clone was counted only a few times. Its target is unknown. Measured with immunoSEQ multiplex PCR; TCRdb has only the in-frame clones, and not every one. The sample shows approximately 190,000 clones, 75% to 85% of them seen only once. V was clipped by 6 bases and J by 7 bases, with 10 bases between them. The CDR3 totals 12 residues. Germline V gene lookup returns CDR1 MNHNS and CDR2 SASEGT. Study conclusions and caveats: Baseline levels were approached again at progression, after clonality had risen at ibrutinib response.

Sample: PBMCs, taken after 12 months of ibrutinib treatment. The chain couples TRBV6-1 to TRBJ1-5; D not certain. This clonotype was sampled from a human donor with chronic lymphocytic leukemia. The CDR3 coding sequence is TGTGCCAGCAGCGGATTGGGACAGCCCCAGCATTTT. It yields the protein CASSGLGQPQHF.